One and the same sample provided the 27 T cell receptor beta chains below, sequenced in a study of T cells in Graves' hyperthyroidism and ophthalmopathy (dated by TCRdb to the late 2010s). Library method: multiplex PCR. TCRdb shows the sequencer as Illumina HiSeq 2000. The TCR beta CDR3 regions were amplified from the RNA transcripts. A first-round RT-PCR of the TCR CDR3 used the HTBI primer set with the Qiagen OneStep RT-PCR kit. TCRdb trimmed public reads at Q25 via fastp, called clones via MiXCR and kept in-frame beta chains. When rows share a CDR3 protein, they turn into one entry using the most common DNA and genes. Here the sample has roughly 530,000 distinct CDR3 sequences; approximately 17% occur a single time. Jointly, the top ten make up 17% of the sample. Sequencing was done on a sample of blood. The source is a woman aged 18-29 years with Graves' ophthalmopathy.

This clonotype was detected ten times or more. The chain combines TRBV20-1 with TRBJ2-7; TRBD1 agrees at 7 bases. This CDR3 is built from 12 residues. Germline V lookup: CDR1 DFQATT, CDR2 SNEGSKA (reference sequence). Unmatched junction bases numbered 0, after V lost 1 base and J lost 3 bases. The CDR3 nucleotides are TGCAGTGCTAGAGGGGACAGCTACGAGCAGTACTTC. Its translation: CSARGDSYEQYF.

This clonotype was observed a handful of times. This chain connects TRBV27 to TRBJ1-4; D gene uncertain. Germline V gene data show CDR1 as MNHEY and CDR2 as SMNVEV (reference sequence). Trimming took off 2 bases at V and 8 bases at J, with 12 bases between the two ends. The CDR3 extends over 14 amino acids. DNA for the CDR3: TGTGCCAGCAGTTTAAATCTCCATCACGAAAAACTGTTTTTT. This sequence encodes CASSLNLHHEKLFF.

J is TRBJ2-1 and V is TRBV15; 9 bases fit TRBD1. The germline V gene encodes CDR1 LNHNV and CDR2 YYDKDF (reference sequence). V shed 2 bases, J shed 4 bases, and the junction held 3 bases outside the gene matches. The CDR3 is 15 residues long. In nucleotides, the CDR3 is TGTGCCACCAGCAGAACGACAGGGGGTTACAATGAGCAGTTCTTC. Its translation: CATSRTTGGYNEQFF.

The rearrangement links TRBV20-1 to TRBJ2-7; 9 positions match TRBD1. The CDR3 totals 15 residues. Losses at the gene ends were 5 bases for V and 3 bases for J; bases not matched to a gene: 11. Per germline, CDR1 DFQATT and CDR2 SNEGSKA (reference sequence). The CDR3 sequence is CSAPSRDREDYEQYF. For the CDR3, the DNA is TGCAGTGCTCCCAGCCGGGACAGGGAGGACTACGAGCAGTACTTC.

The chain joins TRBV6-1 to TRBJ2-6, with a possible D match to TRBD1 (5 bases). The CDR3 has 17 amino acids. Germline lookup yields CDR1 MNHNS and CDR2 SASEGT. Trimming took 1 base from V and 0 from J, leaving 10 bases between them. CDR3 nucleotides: TGTGCCAGCAGTGAAGGGGGCAGTTCCTCTGGGGCCAACGTCCTGACTTTC. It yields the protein CASSEGGSSSGANVLTF.

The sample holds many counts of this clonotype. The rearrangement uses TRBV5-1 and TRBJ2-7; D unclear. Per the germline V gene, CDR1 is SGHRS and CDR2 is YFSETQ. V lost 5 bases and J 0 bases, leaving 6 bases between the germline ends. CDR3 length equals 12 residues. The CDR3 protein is CASRQDSYEQYF. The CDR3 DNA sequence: TGCGCCAGCAGGCAGGACTCCTACGAGCAGTACTTC.

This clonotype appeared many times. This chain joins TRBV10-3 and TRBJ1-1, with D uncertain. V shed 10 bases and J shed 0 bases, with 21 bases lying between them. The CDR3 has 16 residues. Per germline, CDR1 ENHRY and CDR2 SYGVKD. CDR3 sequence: CATVSEDNTMNTEAFF. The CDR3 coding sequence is TGTGCCACCGTCTCCGAAGACAATACGATGAACACTGAAGCTTTCTTT.

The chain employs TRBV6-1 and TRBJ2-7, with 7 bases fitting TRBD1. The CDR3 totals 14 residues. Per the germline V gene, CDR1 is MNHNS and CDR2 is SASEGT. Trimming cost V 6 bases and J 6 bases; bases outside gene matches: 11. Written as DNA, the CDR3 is TGTGCCAGCAGCTCTCCCGGGACAGCTGGCGAGCAGTACTTC. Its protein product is CASSSPGTAGEQYF.

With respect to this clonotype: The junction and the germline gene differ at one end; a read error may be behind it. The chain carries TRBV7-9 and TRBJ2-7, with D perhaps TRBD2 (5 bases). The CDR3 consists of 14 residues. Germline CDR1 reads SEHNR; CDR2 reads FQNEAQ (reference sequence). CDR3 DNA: TGTGCCAGAAGCTTAGTTCCTAGCCTCGACGAGCAGTACTTC. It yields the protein CARSLVPSLDEQYF. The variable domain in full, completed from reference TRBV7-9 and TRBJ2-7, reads DTGVSQNPRHKITKRGQNVTFRCDPISEHNRLYWYRQTLGQGPEFLTYFQNEAQLEKSRLLSDRFSAERPKGSFSTLEIQRTEQGDSAMYLCARSLVPSLDEQYFGPGTRLTVT.

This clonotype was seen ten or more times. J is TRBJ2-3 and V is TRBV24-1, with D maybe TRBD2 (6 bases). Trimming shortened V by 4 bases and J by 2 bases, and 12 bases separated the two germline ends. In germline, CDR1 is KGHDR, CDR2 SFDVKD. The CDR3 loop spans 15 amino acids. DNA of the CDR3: TGTGCCACCAGTGACTTCGGAGGGCCCACAGATACGCAGTATTTT. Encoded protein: CATSDFGGPTDTQYF.

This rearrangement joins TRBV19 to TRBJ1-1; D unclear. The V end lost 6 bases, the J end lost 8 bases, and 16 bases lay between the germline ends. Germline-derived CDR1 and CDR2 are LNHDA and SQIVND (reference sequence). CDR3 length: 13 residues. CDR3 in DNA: TGTGCCAGTAGCCCGGAATCACGGCCAGAAGCTTTCTTT. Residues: CASSPESRPEAFF.

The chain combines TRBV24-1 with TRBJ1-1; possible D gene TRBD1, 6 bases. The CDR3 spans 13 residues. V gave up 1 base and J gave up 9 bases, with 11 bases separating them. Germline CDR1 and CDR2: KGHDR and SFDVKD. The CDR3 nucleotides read TGTGCCACCAGTGATTTCTGGGGGCAGAAAGCTTTCTTT. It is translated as CATSDFWGQKAFF.

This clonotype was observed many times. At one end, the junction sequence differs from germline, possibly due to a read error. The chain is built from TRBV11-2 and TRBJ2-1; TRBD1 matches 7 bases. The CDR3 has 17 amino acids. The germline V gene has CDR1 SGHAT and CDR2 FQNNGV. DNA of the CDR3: TGTGCCAGCAGCCACCCCCACAACGGGACAGTTTACAATGAGCAGCTCTTC. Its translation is CASSHPHNGTVYNEQLF. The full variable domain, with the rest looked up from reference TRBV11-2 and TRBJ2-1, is EAGVAQSPRYKIIEKRQSVAFWCNPISGHATLYWYQQILGQGPKLLIQFQNNGVVDDSQLPKDRFSAERLKGVDSTLKIQPAKLEDSAVYLCASSHPHNGTVYNEQLFGPGTRLTVL.

The chain's CDR3 is CASSLVNRDRYFRSSYNEQFF. In DNA, the CDR3 is TGTGCCAGCAGCTTAGTCAACCGGGACAGGTACTTTAGGAGCTCCTACAATGAGCAGTTCTTC. J is TRBJ2-1 and V is TRBV7-9; 8 bases agree with TRBD1. The germline CDR1 and CDR2 sequences are SEHNR and FQNEAQ (reference sequence). V lost 1 base to trimming and J lost 0 bases; unmatched junction nucleotides: 17. The CDR3 runs to 21 residues.

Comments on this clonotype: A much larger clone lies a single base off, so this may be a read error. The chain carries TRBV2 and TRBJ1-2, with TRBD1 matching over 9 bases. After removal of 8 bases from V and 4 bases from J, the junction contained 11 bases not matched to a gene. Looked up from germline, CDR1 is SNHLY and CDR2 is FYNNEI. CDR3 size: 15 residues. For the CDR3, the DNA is TGTGCCAGCGGAGGGGGGACAGGGCTCGGCTATGGCTACACCTTC. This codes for CASGGGTGLGYGYTF.

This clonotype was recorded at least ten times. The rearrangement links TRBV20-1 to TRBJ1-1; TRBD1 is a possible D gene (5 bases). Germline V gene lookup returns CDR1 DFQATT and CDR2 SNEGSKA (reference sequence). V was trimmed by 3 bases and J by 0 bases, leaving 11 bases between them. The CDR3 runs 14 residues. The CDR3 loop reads CSARDYRLNTEAFF. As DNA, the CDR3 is TGCAGTGCTAGGGACTACAGGTTGAACACTGAAGCTTTCTTT.

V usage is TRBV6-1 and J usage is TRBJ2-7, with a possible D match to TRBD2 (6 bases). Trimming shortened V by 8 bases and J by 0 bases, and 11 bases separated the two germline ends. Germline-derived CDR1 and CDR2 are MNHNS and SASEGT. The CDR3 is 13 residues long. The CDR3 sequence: CASGRGSSYEQYF. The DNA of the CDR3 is TGTGCCAGCGGGCGGGGCAGCTCCTACGAGCAGTACTTC.

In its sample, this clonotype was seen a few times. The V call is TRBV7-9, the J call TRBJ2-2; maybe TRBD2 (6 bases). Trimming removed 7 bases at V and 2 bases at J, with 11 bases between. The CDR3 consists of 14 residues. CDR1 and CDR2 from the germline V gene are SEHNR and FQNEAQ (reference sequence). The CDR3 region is CASIGGYNTGELFF. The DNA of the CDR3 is TGTGCCAGCATCGGGGGATATAACACCGGGGAGCTGTTTTTT. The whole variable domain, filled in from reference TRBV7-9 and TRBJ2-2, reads DTGVSQNPRHKITKRGQNVTFRCDPISEHNRLYWYRQTLGQGPEFLTYFQNEAQLEKSRLLSDRFSAERPKGSFSTLEIQRTEQGDSAMYLCASIGGYNTGELFFGEGSRLTVL.

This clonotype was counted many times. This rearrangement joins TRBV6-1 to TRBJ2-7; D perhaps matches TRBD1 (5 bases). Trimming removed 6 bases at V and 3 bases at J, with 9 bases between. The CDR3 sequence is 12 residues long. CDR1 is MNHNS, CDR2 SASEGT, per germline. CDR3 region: CASRRQGYEQYF. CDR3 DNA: TGTGCCAGCAGGAGGCAGGGCTACGAGCAGTACTTC.

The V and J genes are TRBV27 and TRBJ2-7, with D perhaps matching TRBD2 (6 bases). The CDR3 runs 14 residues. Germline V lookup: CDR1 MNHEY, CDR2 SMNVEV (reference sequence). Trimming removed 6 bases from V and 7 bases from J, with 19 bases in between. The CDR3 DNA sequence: TGTGCCAGCAGCGACTATGAGCGGGCAGGGGAGCAGTACTTC. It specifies CASSDYERAGEQYF.

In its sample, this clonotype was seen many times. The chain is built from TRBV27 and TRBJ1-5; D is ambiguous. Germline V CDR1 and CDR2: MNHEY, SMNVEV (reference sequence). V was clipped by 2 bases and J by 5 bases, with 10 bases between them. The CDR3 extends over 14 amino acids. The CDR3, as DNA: TGTGCCAGCAGTTTAGTGGGTCGGGATCAGCCCCAGCATTTT. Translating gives CASSLVGRDQPQHF.

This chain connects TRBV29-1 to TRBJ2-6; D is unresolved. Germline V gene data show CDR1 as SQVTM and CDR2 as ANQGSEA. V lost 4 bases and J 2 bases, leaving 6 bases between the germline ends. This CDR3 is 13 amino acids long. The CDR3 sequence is CSVVSAGANVLTF. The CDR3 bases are TGCAGCGTTGTGTCAGCTGGGGCCAACGTCCTGACTTTC.

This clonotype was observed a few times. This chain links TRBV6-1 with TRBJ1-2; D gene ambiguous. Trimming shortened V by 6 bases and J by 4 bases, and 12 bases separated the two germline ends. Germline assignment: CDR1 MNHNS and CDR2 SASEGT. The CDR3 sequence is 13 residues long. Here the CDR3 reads CASSRGSSYGYTF. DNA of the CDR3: TGTGCCAGCAGCCGGGGTTCTAGCTATGGCTACACCTTC.

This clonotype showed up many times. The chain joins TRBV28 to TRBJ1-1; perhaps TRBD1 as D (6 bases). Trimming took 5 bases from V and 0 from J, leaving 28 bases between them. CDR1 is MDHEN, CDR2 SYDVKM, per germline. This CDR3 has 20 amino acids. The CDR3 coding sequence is TGTGCCAGCAGTCCTCTTGTCGGTAGAAGGGGGGAGTCCATGAACACTGAAGCTTTCTTT. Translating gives CASSPLVGRRGESMNTEAFF.

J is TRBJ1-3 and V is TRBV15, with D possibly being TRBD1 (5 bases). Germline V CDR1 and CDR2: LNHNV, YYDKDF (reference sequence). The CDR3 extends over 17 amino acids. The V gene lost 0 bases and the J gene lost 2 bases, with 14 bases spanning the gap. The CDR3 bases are TGTGCCACCAGCAGAGATATGTCGACAGCCGCTGGAAACACCATATATTTT. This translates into CATSRDMSTAAGNTIYF.

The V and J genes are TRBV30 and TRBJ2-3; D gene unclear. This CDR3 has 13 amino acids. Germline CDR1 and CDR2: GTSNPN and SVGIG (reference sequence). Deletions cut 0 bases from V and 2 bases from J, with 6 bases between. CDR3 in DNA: TGTGCCTGGAGTGTGATCGTCACAGATACGCAGTATTTT. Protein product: CAWSVIVTDTQYF. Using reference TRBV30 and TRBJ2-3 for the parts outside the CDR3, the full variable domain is SQTIHQWPATLVQPVGSPLSLECTVEGTSNPNLYWYRQAAGRGLQLLFYSVGIGQISSEVPQNLSASRPQDRQFILSSKKLLLSDSGFYLCAWSVIVTDTQYFGPGTRLTVL.

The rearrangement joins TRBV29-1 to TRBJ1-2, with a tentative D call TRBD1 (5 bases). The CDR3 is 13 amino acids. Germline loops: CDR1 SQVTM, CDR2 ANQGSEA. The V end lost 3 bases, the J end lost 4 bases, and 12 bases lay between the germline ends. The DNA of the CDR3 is TGCAGCGTTGATGAAGGGGAACTCTATGGCTACACCTTC. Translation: CSVDEGELYGYTF.